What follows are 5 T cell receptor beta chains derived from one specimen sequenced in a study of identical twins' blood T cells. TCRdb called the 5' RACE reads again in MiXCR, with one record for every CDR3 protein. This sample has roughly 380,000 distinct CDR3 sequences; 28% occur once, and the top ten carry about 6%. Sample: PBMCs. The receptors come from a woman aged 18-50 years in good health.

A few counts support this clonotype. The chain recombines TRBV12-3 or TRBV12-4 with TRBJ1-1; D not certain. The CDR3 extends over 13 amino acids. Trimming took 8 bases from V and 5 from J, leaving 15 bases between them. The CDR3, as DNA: TGTGCCAGCGGCCCGGGTGTCCCTACTGAAGCTTTCTTT. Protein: CASGPGVPTEAFF.

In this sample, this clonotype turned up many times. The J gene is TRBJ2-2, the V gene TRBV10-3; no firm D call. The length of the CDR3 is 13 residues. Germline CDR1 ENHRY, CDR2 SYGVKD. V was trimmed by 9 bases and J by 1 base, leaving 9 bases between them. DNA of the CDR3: TGTGCCATTAAGGACGGGAACACCGGGGAGCTGTTTTTT. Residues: CAIKDGNTGELFF.

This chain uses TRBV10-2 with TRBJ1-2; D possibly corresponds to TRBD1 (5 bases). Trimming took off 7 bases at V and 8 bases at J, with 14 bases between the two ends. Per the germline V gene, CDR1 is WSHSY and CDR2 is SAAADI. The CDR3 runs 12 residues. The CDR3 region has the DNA TGCGCCAGCATGGCAGGGCGGGGCGGCTACACCTTC. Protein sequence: CASMAGRGGYTF.

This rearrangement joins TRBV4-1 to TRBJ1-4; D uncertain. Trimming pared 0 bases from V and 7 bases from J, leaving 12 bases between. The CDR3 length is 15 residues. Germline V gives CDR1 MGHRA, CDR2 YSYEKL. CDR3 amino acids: CASSQDPTVAEKLFF. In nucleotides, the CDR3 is TGCGCCAGCAGCCAAGATCCCACGGTGGCTGAAAAACTGTTTTTT.

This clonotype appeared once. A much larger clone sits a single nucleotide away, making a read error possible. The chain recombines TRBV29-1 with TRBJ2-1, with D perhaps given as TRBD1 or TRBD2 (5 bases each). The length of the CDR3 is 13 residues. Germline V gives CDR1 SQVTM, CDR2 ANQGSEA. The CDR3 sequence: CSVAGTSYNEQLF. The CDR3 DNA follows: TGCAGCGTTGCCGGGACCTCCTACAATGAGCAGTTATTC.